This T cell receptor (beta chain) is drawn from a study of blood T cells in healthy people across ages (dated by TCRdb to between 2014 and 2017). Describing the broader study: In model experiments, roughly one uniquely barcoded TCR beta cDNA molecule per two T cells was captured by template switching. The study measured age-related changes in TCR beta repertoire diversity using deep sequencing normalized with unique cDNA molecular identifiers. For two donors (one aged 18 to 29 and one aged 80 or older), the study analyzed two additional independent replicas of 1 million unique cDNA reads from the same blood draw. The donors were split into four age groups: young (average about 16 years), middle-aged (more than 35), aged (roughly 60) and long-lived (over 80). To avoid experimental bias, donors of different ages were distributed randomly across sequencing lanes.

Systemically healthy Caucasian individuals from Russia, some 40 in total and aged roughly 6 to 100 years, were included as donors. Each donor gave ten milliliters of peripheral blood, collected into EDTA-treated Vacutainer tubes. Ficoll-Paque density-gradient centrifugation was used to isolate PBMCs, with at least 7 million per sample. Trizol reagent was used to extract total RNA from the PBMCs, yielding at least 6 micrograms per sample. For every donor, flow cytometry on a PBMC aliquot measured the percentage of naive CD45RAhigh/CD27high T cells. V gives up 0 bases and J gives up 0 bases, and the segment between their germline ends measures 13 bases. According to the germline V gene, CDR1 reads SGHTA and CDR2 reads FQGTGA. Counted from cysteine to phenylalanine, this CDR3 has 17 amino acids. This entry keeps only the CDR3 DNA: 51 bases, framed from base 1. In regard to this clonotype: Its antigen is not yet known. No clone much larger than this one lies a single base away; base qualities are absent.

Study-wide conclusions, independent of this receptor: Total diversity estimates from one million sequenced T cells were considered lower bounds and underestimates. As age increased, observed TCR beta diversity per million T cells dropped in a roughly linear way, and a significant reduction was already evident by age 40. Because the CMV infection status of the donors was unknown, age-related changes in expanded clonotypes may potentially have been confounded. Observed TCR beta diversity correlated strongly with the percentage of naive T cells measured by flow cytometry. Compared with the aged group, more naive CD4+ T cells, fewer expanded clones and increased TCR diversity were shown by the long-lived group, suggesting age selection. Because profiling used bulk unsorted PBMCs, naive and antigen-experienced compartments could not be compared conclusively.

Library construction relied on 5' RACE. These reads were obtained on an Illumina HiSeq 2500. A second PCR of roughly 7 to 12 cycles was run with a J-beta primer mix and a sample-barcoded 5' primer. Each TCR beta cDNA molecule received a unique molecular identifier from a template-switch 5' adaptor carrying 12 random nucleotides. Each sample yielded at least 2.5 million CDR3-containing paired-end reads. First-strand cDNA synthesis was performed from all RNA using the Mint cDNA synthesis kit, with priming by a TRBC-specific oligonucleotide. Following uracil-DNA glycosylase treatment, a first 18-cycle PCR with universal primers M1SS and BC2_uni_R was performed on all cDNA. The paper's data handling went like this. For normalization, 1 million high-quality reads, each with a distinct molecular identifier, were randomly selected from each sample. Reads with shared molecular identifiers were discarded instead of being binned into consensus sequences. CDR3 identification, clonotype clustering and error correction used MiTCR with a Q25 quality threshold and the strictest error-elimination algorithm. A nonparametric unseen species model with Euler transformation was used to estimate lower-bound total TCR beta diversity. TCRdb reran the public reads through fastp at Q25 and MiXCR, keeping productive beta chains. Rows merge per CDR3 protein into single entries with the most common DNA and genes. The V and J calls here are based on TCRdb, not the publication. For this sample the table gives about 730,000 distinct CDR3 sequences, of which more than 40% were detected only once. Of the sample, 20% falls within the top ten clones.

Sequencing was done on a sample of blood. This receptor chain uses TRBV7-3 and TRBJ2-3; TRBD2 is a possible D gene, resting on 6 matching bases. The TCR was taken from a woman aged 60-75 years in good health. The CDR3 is CASSLTFSGTSTDTQYF. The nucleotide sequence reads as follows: TGTGCCAGCAGCTTAACTTTTAGCGGAACTAGCACAGATACGCAGTATTTT.